This T cell receptor (beta chain) derives from a study of blood T cells in healthy people across ages. Study conclusions and caveats: Across the age range, TCR beta diversity per million T cells fell in a roughly linear way. What prevented conclusive comparison of naive and antigen-experienced cells was that PBMCs were unsorted.

This clonotype has a count of ten or more. Its antigen is as yet unknown. V was clipped by 7 bases and J by 1 base, with 13 bases between them. This CDR3 is 14 amino acids long. Then a second PCR, running roughly 7 to 11 cycles, was carried out with a sample-barcoded 5' primer and a J-beta primer mix. MiXCR, applied by TCRdb to the 5' RACE reads, yields one record per CDR3 protein. The table records approximately 780,000 distinct CDR3 sequences, 20% to 30% of them present only once. The same sample was also studied in work on T cells of mothers and their children. Turning to that study: Mothers yielded over 8.5 million CDR3 reads, children about 3 million each. Across the analysis, no persistent microchimeric T cell clones were detected.

The sequence came from a boy between 5 and 17 years old in good health. The sample comprised blood. The chain couples TRBV12-3 or TRBV12-4 to TRBJ2-5, with D possibly TRBD2 on 5 matching bases. The CDR3 loop reads CASNTEEVQETQYF. The CDR3 nucleotides read TGTGCCAGCAACACGGAGGAGGTCCAAGAGACCCAGTACTTC.